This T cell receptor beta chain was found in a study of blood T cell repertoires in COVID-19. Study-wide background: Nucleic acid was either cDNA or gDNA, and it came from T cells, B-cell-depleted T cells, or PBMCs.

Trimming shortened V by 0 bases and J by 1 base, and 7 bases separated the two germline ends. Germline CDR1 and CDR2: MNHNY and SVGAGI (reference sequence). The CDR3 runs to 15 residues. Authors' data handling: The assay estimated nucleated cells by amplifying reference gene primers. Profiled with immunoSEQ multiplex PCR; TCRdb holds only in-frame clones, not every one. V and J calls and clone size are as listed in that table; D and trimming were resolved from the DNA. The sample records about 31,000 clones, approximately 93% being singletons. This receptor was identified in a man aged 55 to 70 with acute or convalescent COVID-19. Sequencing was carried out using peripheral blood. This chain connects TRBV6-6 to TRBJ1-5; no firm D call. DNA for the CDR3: TGTGCCAGCAGTTACTCTCGGCGGAGCAATCAGCCCCAGCATTTT. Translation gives CASSYSRRSNQPQHF.